This TCR beta chain originates from a study of T cell repertoires in aging, cancer and after chemotherapy. The V gene lost 6 bases and the J gene lost 8 bases, with 16 bases spanning the gap. The CDR3 runs to 13 residues. Peripheral blood genomic DNA, not sorted cells or RNA, was the template. A mixed TRB-A/B primer pool amplified rearranged TRB by multiplex touch-down PCR. MiXCR was run by TCRdb on the multiplex PCR reads, yielding one entry per CDR3 protein. The profile shows around 1,700 distinct CDR3 sequences, roughly a quarter of them singletons. This clonotype appeared a few times. This receptor was taken from a human donor with a blood cancer. The genes are TRBV12-3 or TRBV12-4 and TRBJ1-1; possible D gene TRBD1, 6 bases. Source material: blood. DNA for the CDR3: TGTGCCAGCAGGCGGGGGCGCTCCTCGGAAGCTTTCTTT. Translation: CASRRGRSSEAFF.